The entry that follows covers one TCR beta chain sequence. At one boundary the junction diverges from the germline segment, which might be a read error. This sample stems from a study of tumor-infiltrating lymphocytes in primary liver carcinoma. Germline CDR1 is SGHAT and CDR2 is FQNNGV. This CDR3 region has 19 residues. Co-extraction yielded RNA and DNA from around 20-30 mg of unsorted bulk tissue. Per tumor, sampling covered five separate regions. Using a constant-region primer together with ProtoScript II reverse transcriptase, TCR beta cDNA was made from approximately 500 ng of total RNA. TCR beta libraries came from three nested multiplex PCR rounds using slightly modified ARM-PCR. Investigators reported that the first two PCR rounds, at 9 to 11 cycles each, used TRBV1-TRBV30 forward primers with a C-beta reverse primer. TCRdb re-called the multiplex PCR reads with MiXCR, one entry per CDR3 protein. The sample records around 71,000 distinct CDR3 sequences, over 70% being singletons.

This chain links TRBV11-2 with TRBJ2-2, with TRBD2 matching over 13 bases. The sample taken for sequencing was liver tumor tissue from sampling region 4. Subset reported: tumor region T4, right-lateral pole. This sequence originates from a woman aged 55-70 years with primary liver carcinoma and hepatitis B virus infection. CDR3 residues: CASSPDLGTSGMGTGVLFF. DNA for the CDR3: TGCGCCAGCAGCCCCGACCTCGGGACTAGCGGGATGGGGACCGGAGTGCTGTTTTTT.